This entry concerns a single TCR beta chain. The data belong to a study of CD8+ T cells in alopecia areata. The CDR3 contains 14 residues. Trimming took 0 bases from V and 4 from J, leaving 8 bases between them. Looked up from germline, CDR1 is SGHTA and CDR2 is FQGNSA. Following extraction, RNA underwent reverse transcription to cDNA, which served as the sequencing template. TCRdb's copy holds only in-frame clones and misses some; the assay was immunoSEQ multiplex PCR. Of several thousand clones in the sample, approximately 90% were seen once. Treatment noted: oral pan-JAK inhibitor, 5-10 mg twice daily. In alopecia areata patients, both lesional scalp punch biopsies and peripheral blood were collected.

The genes are TRBV7-2 and TRBJ2-3, with D tentatively TRBD1 (5 bases). Specimen: skin, collected at week 4, from a patient treated with tofacitinib. The sequence was obtained from a human donor with alopecia areata. The CDR3 coding sequence is TGTGCCAGCAGCTTAGCTCAGGGTGCAGATACGCAGTATTTT. Protein: CASSLAQGADTQYF.